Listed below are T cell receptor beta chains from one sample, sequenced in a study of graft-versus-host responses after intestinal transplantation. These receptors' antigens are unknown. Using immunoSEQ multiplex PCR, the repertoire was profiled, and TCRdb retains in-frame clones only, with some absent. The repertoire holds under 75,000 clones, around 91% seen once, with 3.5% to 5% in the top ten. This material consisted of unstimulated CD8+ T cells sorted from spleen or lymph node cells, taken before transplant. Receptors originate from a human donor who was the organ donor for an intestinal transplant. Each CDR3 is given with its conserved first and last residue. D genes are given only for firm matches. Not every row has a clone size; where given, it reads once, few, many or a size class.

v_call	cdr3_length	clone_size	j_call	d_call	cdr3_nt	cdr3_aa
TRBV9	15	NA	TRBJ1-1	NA	TGTGCCAGCAGCCCGAGGCTACAGGGCAGCACTGAAGCTTTCTTT	CASSPRLQGSTEAFF
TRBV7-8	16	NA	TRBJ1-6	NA	TGTGCCAGCAGCTCGGGGGGCCTAATTATTGCCTCACCCCTCCACTTT	CASSSGGLIIASPLHF
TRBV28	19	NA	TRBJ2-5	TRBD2	TGTGCCAGCAGTTTAGGGGCAACCACTAGCGGGGGGGCCTTAGAGACCCAGTACTTC	CASSLGATTSGGALETQYF
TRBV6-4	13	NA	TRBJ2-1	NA	TGTGCCAGCAGCGGGGGAACCTACAATGAGCAGTTCTTC	CASSGGTYNEQFF
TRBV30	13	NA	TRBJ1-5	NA	TGTGCCTGTCAAGAGGGGGGGGGTCAGCCCCAGCATTTT	CACQEGGGQPQHF
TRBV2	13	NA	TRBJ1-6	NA	TGTGCCAGCAGTGAGGGCAGTAATTCACCCCTCCACTTT	CASSEGSNSPLHF
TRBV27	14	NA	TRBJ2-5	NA	TGTGCCAGCAGTCATCTAGGAGGGGAAGAGACCCAGTACTTC	CASSHLGGEETQYF
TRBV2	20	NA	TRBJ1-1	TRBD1	TGTGCCAGCAGTGGTACGATATCCCGGGACAGGGGGCGACCGAACACTGAAGCTTTCTTT	CASSGTISRDRGRPNTEAFF
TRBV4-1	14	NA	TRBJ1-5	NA	TGCGCCAGCAGCCGGCGGGGAAGTAGTCAGCCCCAGCATTTT	CASSRRGSSQPQHF
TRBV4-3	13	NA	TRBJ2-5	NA	TGCGCCAGCAGCCGGGAGGTAGCAGAGACCCAGTACTTC	CASSREVAETQYF
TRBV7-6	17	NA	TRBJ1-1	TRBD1	TGTGCCAGCAGCTTCTCCGGACAGGGGTTCGGGAACACTGAAGCTTTCTTT	CASSFSGQGFGNTEAFF
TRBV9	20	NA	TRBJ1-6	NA	TGTGCCAGCAGCGTAGCCCCGGGGGGGACTAGTAGGTCCTATAATTCACCCCTCCACTTT	CASSVAPGGTSRSYNSPLHF
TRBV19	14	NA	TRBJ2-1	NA	TGTGCCAGTGGGGCGGGGGCCTACTACAATGAGCAGTTCTTC	CASGAGAYYNEQFF
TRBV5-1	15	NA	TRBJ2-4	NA	TGCGCCAGCAGCGGAGACAGTGATTACAAAAACATTCAGTACTTC	CASSGDSDYKNIQYF
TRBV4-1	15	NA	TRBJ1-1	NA	TGCGCCAGCAGCACCCGGACAGTACCGAACACTGAAGCTTTCTTT	CASSTRTVPNTEAFF
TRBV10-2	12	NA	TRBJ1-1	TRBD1	TGCGCCAGCAGGACAGGGGGCACTGAAGCTTTCTTT	CASRTGGTEAFF
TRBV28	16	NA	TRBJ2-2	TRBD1	TGTGCCAGCAGTTGCCCCGACAGGGAGTGGGCCGGGGAGCTGTTTTTT	CASSCPDREWAGELFF
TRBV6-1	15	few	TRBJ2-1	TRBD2	TGTGCCAGCAGTGAGACTAGCGGGGGAAGGAATGAGCAGTTCTTC	CASSETSGGRNEQFF
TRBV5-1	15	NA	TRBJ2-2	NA	TGCGCCAGCAGCCCATTTGAGGGTACCACCGGGGAGCTGTTTTTT	CASSPFEGTTGELFF
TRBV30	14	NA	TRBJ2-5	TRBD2	TGTGCCTGGAGCCTAGCGGGGGGGTTAGAGACCCAGTACTTC	CAWSLAGGLETQYF
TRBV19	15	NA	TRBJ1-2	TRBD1	TGTGCCAGTAGTCCCTACGACCCGGGACAGGATGGCTACACCTTC	CASSPYDPGQDGYTF
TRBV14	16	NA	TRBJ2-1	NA	TGTGCCAGCAGCCAACGGGCGGGGAACGAATACAATGAGCAGTTCTTC	CASSQRAGNEYNEQFF
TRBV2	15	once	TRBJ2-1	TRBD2	TGTGCCAGCAGTGGGGGGACGGGGGGGAGCAATGAGCAGTTCTTC	CASSGGTGGSNEQFF
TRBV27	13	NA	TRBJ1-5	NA	TGTGCCAGCACTAGACCCCCACCTCAGCCCCAGCATTTT	CASTRPPPQPQHF
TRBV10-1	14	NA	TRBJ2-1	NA	TGCGCCAGCAGTGGGGGGGTTCGGAATCATGAGCAGTTCTTC	CASSGGVRNHEQFF
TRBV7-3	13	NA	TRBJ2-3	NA	TGTGCCAGCAGCTTAACAAGCGCAGATACGCAGTATTTT	CASSLTSADTQYF
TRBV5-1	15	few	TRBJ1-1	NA	TGCGCCAGCAGCTTACTGGACAGCATGAACACTGAAGCTTTCTTT	CASSLLDSMNTEAFF
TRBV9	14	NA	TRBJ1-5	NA	TGTGCCAGCAGCGAGGGGGGGGGCAGTCAGCCCCAGCATTTT	CASSEGGGSQPQHF
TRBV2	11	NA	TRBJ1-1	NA	TGTGCCAGCAGTGATCTGGCAGAAGCTTTCTTT	CASSDLAEAFF
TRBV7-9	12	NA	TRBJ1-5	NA	TGTGCCAGCCGAGGAGGCAATCAGCCCCAGCATTTT	CASRGGNQPQHF
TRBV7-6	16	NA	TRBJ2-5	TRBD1	TGTGCCAGCAGCTTAGGACAGGGGGCTAAAGGAGAGACCCAGTACTTC	CASSLGQGAKGETQYF
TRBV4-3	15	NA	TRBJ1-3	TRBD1	TGCGCCAGCAGCCATCTGACAGGGGAAGGAAACACCATATATTTT	CASSHLTGEGNTIYF
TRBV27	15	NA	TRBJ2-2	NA	TGTGCCAGCAGTCCCCATACACAAAACACCGGGGAGCTGTTTTTT	CASSPHTQNTGELFF
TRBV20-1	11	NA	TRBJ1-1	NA	TGCAGTGCAAAACAACAGGGTTATGCTTTCTTT	CSAKQQGYAFF
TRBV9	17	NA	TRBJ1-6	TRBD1	TGTGCCAGCAGCGCCGGGGTGGGTCAGGGGGGTAATTCACCCCTCCACTTT	CASSAGVGQGGNSPLHF
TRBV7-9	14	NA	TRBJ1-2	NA	TGTGCCAGCAGCTTACCAGGGCCTAACTATGGCTACACCTTC	CASSLPGPNYGYTF
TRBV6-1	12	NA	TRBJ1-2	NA	TGTGCCAGCAGAAGGACGGACAATGGCTACACCTTC	CASRRTDNGYTF
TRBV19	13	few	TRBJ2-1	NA	TGTGCCAGTAGTATAGTACTCCACAATGAGCAGTTCTTC	CASSIVLHNEQFF
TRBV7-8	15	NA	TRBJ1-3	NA	TGTGCCAGCAGGAACAGGGCAGTCGTTGGAAACACCATATATTTT	CASRNRAVVGNTIYF
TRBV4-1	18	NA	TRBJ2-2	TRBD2	TGCGCCAGCAGCCAACTAGCGGGGGGGCGTTTGAACACCGGGGAGCTGTTTTTT	CASSQLAGGRLNTGELFF